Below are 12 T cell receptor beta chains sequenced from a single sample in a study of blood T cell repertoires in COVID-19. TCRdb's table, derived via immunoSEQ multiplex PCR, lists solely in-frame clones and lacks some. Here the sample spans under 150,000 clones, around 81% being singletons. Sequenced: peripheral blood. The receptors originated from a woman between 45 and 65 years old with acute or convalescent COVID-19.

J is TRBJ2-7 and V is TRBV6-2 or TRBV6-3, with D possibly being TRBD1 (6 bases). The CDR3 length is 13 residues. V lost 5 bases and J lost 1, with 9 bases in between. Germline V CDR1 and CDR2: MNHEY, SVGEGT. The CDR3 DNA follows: TGTGCCAGCAGTGGACAGAATTCCTACGAGCAGTACTTC. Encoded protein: CASSGQNSYEQYF.

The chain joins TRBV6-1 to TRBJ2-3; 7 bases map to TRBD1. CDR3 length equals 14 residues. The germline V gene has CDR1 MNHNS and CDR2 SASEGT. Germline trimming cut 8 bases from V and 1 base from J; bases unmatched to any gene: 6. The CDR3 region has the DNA TGTGCCAGCTCCTCAGGGGGTGGCACAGATACGCAGTATTTT. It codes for CASSSGGGTDTQYF.

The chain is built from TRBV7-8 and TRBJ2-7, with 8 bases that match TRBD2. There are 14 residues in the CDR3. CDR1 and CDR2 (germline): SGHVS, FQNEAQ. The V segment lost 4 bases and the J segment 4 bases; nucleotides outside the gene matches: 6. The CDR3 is CASSSSGGGYEQYF. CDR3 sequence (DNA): TGTGCCAGCAGCTCCAGCGGGGGAGGGTACGAGCAGTACTTC.

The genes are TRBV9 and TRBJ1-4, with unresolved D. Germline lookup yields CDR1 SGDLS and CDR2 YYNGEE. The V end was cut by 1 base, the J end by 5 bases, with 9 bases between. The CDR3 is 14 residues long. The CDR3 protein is CASSVPGSNEKLFF. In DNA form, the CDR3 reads TGTGCCAGCAGCGTACCCGGGAGCAATGAAAAACTGTTTTTT. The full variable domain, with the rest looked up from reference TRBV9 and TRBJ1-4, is DSGVTQTPKHLITATGQRVTLRCSPRSGDLSVYWYQQSLDQGLQFLIQYYNGEERAKGNILERFSAQQFPDLHSELNLSSLELGDSALYFCASSVPGSNEKLFFGSGTQLSVL.

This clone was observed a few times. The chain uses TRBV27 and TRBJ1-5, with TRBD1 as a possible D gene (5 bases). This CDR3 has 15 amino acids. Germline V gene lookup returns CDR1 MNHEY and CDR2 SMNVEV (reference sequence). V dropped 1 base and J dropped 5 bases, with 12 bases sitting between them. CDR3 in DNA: TGTGCCAGCAGTTTATTGGGGACTCAAGATCAGCCCCAGCATTTT. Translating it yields CASSLLGTQDQPQHF.

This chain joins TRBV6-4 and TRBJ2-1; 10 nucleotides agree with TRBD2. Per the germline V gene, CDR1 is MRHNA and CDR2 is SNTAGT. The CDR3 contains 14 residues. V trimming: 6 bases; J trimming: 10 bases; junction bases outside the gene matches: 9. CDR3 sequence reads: CASRNSGGSPEQFF. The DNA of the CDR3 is TGTGCCAGCAGAAATAGCGGGGGGTCACCCGAGCAGTTCTTC.

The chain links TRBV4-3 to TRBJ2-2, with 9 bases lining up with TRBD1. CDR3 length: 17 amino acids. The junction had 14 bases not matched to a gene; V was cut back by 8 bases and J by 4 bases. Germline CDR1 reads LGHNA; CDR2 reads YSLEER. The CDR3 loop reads CASSYTLLDRGTGELFF. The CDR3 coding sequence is TGCGCCAGCTCTTACACTCTGCTGGACAGGGGCACCGGGGAGCTGTTTTTT.

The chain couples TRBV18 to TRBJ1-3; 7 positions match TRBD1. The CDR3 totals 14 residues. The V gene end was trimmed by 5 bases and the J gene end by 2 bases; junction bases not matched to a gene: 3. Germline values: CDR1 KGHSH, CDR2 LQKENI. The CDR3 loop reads CASSEGAPGNTIYF. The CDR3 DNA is TGTGCCAGCTCAGAGGGGGCGCCTGGAAACACCATATATTTT.

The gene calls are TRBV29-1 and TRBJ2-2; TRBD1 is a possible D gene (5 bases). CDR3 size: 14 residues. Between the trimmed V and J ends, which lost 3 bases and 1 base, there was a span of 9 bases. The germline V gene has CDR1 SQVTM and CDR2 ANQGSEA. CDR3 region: CSVDWQGNTGELFF. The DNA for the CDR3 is TGCAGCGTTGACTGGCAGGGGAACACCGGGGAGCTGTTTTTT.

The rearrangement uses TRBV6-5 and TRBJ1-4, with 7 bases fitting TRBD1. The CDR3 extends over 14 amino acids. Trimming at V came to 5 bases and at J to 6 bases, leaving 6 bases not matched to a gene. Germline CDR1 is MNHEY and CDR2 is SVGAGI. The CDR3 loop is CASSRDSDDEKLFF. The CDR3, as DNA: TGTGCCAGCAGTCGGGACAGCGATGATGAAAAACTGTTTTTT.

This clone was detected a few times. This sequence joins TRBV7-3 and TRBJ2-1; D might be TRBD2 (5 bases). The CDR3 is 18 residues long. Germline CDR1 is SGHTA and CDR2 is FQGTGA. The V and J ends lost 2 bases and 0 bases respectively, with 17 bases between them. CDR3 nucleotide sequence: TGTGCCAGCAGCTTACGGGCGGAGGTTTTTTCCTCCTACAATGAGCAGTTCTTC. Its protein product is CASSLRAEVFSSYNEQFF.

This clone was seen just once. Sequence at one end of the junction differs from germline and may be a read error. CDR3 coding DNA: TGTGCCAGCAGCTTTTTCTGGGAGTACCAAGAGATCCAGTACTTC. Its protein product is CASSFFWEYQEIQYF. The chain has TRBV7-9 and TRBJ2-5, with D possibly being TRBD2 (5 bases). Germline CDR1 and CDR2: SEHNR and FQNEAQ (reference sequence). The CDR3 extends over 15 amino acids.